The present T cell receptor beta chain was sequenced within a study of blood T cell repertoires in COVID-19. V shed 1 base, J shed 8 bases, and the junction held 2 bases outside the gene matches. This CDR3 region has 15 residues. Looked up from germline, CDR1 is SQVTM and CDR2 is ANQGSEA. Assay used: immunoSEQ multiplex PCR; TCRdb lists only in-frame clones, some missing. The data contain nearly 300,000 clones, under 90% of them singletons. Participants were aged about 18 to 89 years, lived in under 25 US areas, and enrolled virtually. The V gene is TRBV29-1, the J gene TRBJ2-1; 16 nucleotides agree with TRBD2. The sequenced material came from PBMCs or T cells enriched from blood (not recorded which). The receptor comes from a woman in her 50s who had been exposed to COVID-19. For the CDR3, the DNA is TGCAGCGTTGAAGTGGGACTAGCGGGGGGGGATGAGCAGTTCTTC. Its protein product is CSVEVGLAGGDEQFF.